This paragraph covers one T cell receptor (beta chain) sequence. The antigen is unknown. A read error may be the cause here, since a much bigger clone is one base away. A constant-region primer primed TCR beta cDNA synthesis from about 0.45 ug of total RNA. Libraries for TCR beta were built through three nested multiplex PCR rounds, which together made up a slightly modified ARM-PCR procedure. The opening two PCR rounds, 10 cycles each, paired TRBV1-TRBV30 forward primers with a C-beta reverse primer. TCRdb re-derived calls from the multiplex PCR reads in MiXCR, one entry per CDR3 protein. Of 120,000 or so distinct CDR3 sequences detected, 50% to 65% appear once; the ten largest clones hold 7% to 10%. Joint extraction of RNA and DNA used about 17-33 mg of bulk tissue that was unsorted. The CDR3 extends over 14 amino acids. V dropped 5 bases and J dropped 6 bases, with 16 bases sitting between them.

This entry belongs to a study of tumor-infiltrating lymphocytes in primary liver carcinoma. For the study at large: T1-T3 N0M0 was the stage of the tumors, which were about 4.2 to 10 cm across. Samples returned roughly 3.5 to 7.5 million productive TCRbeta reads each. Read depth did not differ significantly between tissue types. Broader study findings: Whereas tumor region pairs overlapped more, tumor-adjacent and tumor-blood pairs overlapped less.

V gene TRBV12-3 or TRBV12-4 combines with J gene TRBJ1-1; D is ambiguous. This receptor was identified in a woman aged 55-70 years with primary liver carcinoma and hepatitis B virus infection. Sequencing was done on a sample of liver tumor tissue from sampling region 1. The sample's subset: tumor region T1, superior pole. The CDR3 loop reads CASSGIVAASEAFF. Here the CDR3 DNA reads TGTGCCAGCAGTGGGATTGTCGCGGCCTCTGAAGCTTTCTTT.